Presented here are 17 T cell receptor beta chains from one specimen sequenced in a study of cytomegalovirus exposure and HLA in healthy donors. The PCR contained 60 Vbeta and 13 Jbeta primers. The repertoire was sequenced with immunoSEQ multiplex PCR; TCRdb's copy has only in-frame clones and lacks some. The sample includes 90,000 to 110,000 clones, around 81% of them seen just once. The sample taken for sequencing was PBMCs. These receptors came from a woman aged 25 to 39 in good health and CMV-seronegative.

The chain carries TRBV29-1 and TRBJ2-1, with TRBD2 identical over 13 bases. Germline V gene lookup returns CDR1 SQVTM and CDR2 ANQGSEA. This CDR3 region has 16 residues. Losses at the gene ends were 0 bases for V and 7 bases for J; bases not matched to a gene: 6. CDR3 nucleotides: TGCAGCGTTGAAGATTGGACTAGCGGGAGTCTAAATGAGCAGTTCTTC. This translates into CSVEDWTSGSLNEQFF.

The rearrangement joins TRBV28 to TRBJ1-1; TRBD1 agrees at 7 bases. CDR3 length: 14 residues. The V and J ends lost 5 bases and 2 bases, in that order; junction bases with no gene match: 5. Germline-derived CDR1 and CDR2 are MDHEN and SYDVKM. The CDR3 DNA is TGTGCCAGCAGTCCCCCAGGGGGTAACACTGAAGCTTTCTTT. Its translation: CASSPPGGNTEAFF.

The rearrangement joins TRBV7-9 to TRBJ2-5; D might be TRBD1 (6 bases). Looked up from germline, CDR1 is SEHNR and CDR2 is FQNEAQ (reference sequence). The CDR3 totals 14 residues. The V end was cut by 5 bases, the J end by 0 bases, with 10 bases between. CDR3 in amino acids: CASSTGTNQETQYF. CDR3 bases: TGTGCCAGCAGCACGGGGACAAACCAAGAGACCCAGTACTTC.

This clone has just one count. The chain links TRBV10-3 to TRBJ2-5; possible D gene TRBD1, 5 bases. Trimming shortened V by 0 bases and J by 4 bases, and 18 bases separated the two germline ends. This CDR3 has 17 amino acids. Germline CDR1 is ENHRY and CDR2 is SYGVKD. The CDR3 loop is CAISESYLGAPGETQYF. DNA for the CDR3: TGTGCCATCAGTGAGTCCTACTTAGGGGCCCCGGGAGAGACCCAGTACTTC.

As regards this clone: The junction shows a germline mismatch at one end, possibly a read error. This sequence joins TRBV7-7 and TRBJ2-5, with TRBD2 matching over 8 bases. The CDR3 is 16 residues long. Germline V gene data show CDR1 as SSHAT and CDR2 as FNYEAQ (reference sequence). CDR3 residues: CASSLSKAGVGETQYF. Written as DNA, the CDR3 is TGTGCTAGCAGCTTATCTAAAGCGGGAGTAGGAGAGACCCAGTACTTC.

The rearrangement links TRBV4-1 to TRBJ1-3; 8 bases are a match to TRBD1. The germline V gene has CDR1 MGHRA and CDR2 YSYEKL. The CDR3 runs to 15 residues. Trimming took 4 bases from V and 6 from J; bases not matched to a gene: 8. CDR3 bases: TGCGCCAGCAGCCCCGGGGCAGGGGGCGAAAACACCATATATTTT. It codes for CASSPGAGGENTIYF.

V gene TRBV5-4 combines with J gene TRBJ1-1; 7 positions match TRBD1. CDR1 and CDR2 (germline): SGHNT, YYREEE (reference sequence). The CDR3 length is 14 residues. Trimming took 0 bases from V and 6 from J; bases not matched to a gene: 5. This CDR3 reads CASSLEGALAEAFF. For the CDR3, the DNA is TGTGCCAGCAGCTTGGAGGGGGCTTTGGCTGAAGCTTTCTTT.

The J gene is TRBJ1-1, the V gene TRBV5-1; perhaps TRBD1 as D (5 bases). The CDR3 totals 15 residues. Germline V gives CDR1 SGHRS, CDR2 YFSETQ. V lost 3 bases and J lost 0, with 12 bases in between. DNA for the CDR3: TGCGCCAGCAGCTGGGGGGGGAACATGAACACTGAAGCTTTCTTT. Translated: CASSWGGNMNTEAFF. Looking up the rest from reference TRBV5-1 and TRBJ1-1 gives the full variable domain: KAGVTQTPRYLIKTRGQQVTLSCSPISGHRSVSWYQQTPGQGLQFLFEYFSETQRNKGNFPGRFSGRQFSNSRSEMNVSTLELGDSALYLCASSWGGNMNTEAFFGQGTRLTVV.

DNA of the CDR3: TGTGCCAGCAGTGCCTCCTCCCGGGGGGGTAACGAGCAGTACTTC. It translates to CASSASSRGGNEQYF. The rearrangement joins TRBV28 to TRBJ2-7, with 8 bases identical to TRBD2. CDR3 length equals 15 residues. V lost 5 bases to trimming and J lost 5 bases; unmatched junction nucleotides: 11. Germline CDR1 is MDHEN and CDR2 is SYDVKM. The complete variable domain, with remaining parts taken from reference TRBV28 and TRBJ2-7, reads DVKVTQSSRYLVKRTGEKVFLECVQDMDHENMFWYRQDPGLGLRLIYFSYDVKMKEKGDIPEGYSVSREKKERFSLILESASTNQTSMYLCASSASSRGGNEQYFGPGTRLTVT.

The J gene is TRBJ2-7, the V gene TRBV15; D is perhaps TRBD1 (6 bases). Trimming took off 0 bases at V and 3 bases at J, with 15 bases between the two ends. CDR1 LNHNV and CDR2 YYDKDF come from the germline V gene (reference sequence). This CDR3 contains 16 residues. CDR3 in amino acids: CATSRDTGTILYEQYF. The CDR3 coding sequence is TGTGCCACCAGCAGAGATACCGGGACAATTCTCTACGAGCAGTACTTC.

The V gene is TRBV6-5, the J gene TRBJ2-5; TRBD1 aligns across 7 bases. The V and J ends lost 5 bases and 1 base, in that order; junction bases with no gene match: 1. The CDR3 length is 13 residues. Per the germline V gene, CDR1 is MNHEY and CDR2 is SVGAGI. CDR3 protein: CASSGDSQETQYF. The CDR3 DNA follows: TGTGCCAGCAGTGGGGACAGCCAAGAGACCCAGTACTTC.

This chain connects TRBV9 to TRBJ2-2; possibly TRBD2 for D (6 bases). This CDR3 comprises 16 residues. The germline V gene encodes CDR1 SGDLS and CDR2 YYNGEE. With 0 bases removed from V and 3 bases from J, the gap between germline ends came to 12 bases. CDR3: CASSVGAGLYTGELFF. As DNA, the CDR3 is TGTGCCAGCAGCGTAGGGGCGGGACTTTACACCGGGGAGCTGTTTTTT.

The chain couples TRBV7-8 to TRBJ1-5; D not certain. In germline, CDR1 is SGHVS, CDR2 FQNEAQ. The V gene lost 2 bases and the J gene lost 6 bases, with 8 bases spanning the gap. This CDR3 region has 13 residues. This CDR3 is CASSLLAAQPQHF. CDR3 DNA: TGTGCCAGCAGCTTACTGGCGGCTCAGCCCCAGCATTTT. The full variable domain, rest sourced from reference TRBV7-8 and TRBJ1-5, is GAGVSQSPRYKVAKRGQDVALRCDPISGHVSLFWYQQALGQGPEFLTYFQNEAQLDKSGLPSDRFFAERPEGSVSTLKIQRTQQEDSAVYLCASSLLAAQPQHFGDGTRLSIL.

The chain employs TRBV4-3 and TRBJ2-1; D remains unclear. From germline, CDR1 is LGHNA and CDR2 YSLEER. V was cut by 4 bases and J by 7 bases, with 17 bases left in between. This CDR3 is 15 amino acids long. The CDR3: CASSPSLASRNEQFF. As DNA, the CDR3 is TGCGCCAGCAGCCCCTCACTGGCTAGTAGAAATGAGCAGTTCTTC.

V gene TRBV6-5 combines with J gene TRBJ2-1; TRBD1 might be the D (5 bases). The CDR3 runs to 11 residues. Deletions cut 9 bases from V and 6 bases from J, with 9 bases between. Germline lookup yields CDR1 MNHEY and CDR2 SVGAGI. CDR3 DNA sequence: TGTGCCAGTTGGGGCCCCAATGAGCAGTTCTTC. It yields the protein CASWGPNEQFF.

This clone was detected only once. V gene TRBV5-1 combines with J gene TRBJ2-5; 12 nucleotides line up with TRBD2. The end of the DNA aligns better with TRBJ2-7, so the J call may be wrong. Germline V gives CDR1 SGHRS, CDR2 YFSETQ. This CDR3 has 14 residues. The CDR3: CASSYGLAGYEQYF. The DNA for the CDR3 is TGCGCCAGCAGCTATGGACTAGCGGGATACGAGCAGTACTTC.

CDR3: CATTIRGSYNSPLHF. CDR3 coding DNA: TGTGCCACTACTATCAGGGGCTCCTATAATTCACCCCTCCACTTT. The chain links TRBV6-5 to TRBJ1-6, with D tentatively TRBD1 (6 bases). The ends were cut back, 10 bases at V and 0 bases at J, with 13 bases in the middle. CDR3 length: 15 residues. Germline values: CDR1 MNHEY, CDR2 SVGAGI.